Listed here are 10 T cell receptor beta chains from one sample, sequenced in a study of blood T cell repertoires in COVID-19. TCRdb's copy holds only in-frame clones and misses some; the assay was immunoSEQ multiplex PCR. The sample consists of roughly 250,000 clones, approximately 82% of them appearing once. The sample taken for sequencing was peripheral blood. The receptor source for this set is an elderly woman with acute or convalescent COVID-19.

CDR3 protein: CATGGGPSGNTIYF. CDR3 in DNA: TGTGCCACCGGAGGGGGCCCCTCTGGAAACACCATATATTTT. This sequence joins TRBV15 and TRBJ1-3; 7 bases are a match to TRBD1. The CDR3 totals 14 residues. Germline lookup yields CDR1 LNHNV and CDR2 YYDKDF (reference sequence). Trimming took 8 bases from V and 0 from J; bases not matched to a gene: 4.

The chain couples TRBV14 to TRBJ2-7, with a tentative D call TRBD2 (5 bases). The V gene's germline CDR1 is SGHDN and CDR2 FVKESK. The CDR3 is 15 amino acids. The V end lost 2 bases, the J end lost 7 bases, and 18 bases lay between the germline ends. CDR3 protein: CASSQSIRKTGEQYF. In nucleotides, the CDR3 is TGTGCCAGCAGCCAAAGCATTAGAAAGACGGGGGAGCAGTACTTC.

The gene calls are TRBV14 and TRBJ2-7; a weak D match, TRBD2 (6 bases). V was clipped by 1 base and J by 2 bases, with 12 bases between them. Germline CDR1 and CDR2: SGHDN and FVKESK. This CDR3 is 15 amino acids long. CDR3 loop: CASSQGLASTYEQYF. The DNA of the CDR3 is TGTGCCAGCAGCCAAGGGCTAGCGTCGACCTACGAGCAGTACTTC.

CDR3 coding DNA: TGTGCCAGCAGCCCTCAGTCCTCTGGAAACACCATATATTTT. Translating it yields CASSPQSSGNTIYF. The chain combines TRBV7-6 with TRBJ1-3; D is uncertain. The germline V and J ends were trimmed by 5 bases and 0 bases, with 8 bases remaining between them. The CDR3 length is 14 residues. Germline-derived CDR1 and CDR2 are SGHVS and FNYEAQ.

This rearrangement joins TRBV3-1 (or the pseudogene TRBV3-2) to TRBJ1-2, with 10 bases lining up with TRBD1. Germline assignment: CDR1 LGHDT and CDR2 YNNKEL (reference sequence). The CDR3 has 16 amino acids. V shed 1 base, J shed 8 bases, and the junction held 10 bases outside the gene matches. The CDR3 loop reads CASSQGGRQGARGYTF. CDR3 DNA sequence: TGTGCCAGCAGCCAAGGGGGTCGACAGGGGGCACGCGGCTACACCTTC.

V is TRBV2 and J is TRBJ2-3, with D possibly matching TRBD1 (5 bases). The CDR3 runs 15 residues. Trimming stripped 9 bases from V and 0 bases from J, with 16 bases between. Germline loops: CDR1 SNHLY, CDR2 FYNNEI. The CDR3 loop reads CASRWGSSSTDTQYF. The CDR3 DNA sequence: TGTGCCAGTAGATGGGGCTCCAGTAGCACAGATACGCAGTATTTT.

The CDR3 is CASSEFSNSGQETQYF. DNA for the CDR3: TGTGCCAGCAGTGAATTCAGTAATAGCGGGCAAGAGACCCAGTACTTC. The chain combines TRBV25-1 with TRBJ2-5; 7 bases map to TRBD2. The CDR3 is 16 residues long. The V gene end was trimmed by 1 base and the J gene end by 2 bases; junction bases not matched to a gene: 7. Germline-derived CDR1 and CDR2 are MGHDK and SYGVNS.

The chain carries TRBV7-2 and TRBJ2-3; 10 bases fit TRBD2. The trim removed 0 bases at V and 3 bases at J, leaving 12 bases unmatched. Germline CDR1 is SGHTA and CDR2 is FQGNSA. CDR3 length equals 19 residues. The CDR3 DNA reads TGTGCCAGCAGCTTAGCAGTCAAGCGGGAGGGCCGGGAAACAGATACGCAGTATTTT. Translating gives CASSLAVKREGRETDTQYF.

This rearrangement joins TRBV6-6 to TRBJ2-1; 12 bases match TRBD2. Germline V gene sequence: CDR1 MNHNY, CDR2 SVGAGI (reference sequence). The ends lost 2 bases at V and 14 bases at J; junction bases unmatched: 1. This CDR3 is 12 amino acids long. CDR3 sequence reads: CASSYPSGGEFF. DNA for the CDR3: TGTGCCAGCAGTTACCCTAGCGGGGGGGAGTTCTTC.

This chain joins TRBV27 and TRBJ1-5; D unresolved. CDR1 and CDR2 from the germline V gene are MNHEY and SMNVEV (reference sequence). The germline V and J ends were trimmed by 3 bases and 6 bases, with 6 bases remaining between them. The CDR3 has 12 amino acids. The CDR3 DNA follows: TGTGCCAGCAGTTTCCCAGGTCAGCCCCAGCATTTT. The encoded protein is CASSFPGQPQHF.